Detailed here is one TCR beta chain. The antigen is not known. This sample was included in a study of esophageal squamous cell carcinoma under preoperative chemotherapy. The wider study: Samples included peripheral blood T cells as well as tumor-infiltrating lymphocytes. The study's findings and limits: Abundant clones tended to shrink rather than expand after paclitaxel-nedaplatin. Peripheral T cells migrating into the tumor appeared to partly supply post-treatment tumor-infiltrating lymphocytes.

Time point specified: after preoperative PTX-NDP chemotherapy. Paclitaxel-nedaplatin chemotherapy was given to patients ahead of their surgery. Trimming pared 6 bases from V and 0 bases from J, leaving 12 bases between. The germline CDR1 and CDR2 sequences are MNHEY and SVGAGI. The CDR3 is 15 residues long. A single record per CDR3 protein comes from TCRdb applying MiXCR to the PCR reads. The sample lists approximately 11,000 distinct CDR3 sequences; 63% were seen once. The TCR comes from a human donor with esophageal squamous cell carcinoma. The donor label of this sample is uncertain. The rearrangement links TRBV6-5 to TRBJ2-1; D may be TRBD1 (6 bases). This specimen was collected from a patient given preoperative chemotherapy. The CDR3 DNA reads TGTGCCAGCAGACTCGGACAGATCTCCTACAATGAGCAGTTCTTC. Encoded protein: CASRLGQISYNEQFF.